Below, 27 T cell receptor beta chains from the same sample are listed, as sequenced in a study of blood T cell repertoires in COVID-19. The data were produced by immunoSEQ multiplex PCR, yet TCRdb's version contains in-frame clones alone and is incomplete. Of over 150,000 clones listed, around 94% were seen once; the top ten hold 0.6% to 0.8%. The material sequenced was peripheral blood. These receptor sequences come from a man aged 25-45 years with COVID-19, enrolled during active disease.

This chain connects TRBV19 to TRBJ2-7, with 7 bases fitting TRBD2. Looked up from germline, CDR1 is LNHDA and CDR2 is SQIVND (reference sequence). V gave up 5 bases and J gave up 3 bases; unmatched junction bases: 4. The CDR3 runs to 13 residues. This CDR3 is CASSPGGDYEQYF. The CDR3 nucleotides are TGTGCCAGTAGTCCGGGGGGTGACTACGAGCAGTACTTC.

The rearrangement links TRBV30 to TRBJ1-2; TRBD1 matches at 7 bases. This CDR3 comprises 13 residues. Germline V lookup: CDR1 GTSNPN, CDR2 SVGIG (reference sequence). V lost 1 base, J lost 4 bases, and 3 bases stayed unmatched. The CDR3 is CAWSATGPYGYTF. DNA of the CDR3: TGTGCCTGGAGTGCGACAGGGCCCTATGGCTACACCTTC.

The rearrangement joins TRBV11-3 to TRBJ2-1; D is perhaps TRBD2 (6 bases). The germline gives CDR1 SGHNT, CDR2 YENEEA. The V end lost 2 bases, the J end lost 0 bases, and 8 bases lay between the germline ends. CDR3 length: 15 residues. CDR3: CASSLRGSSYNEQFF. CDR3 DNA sequence: TGTGCCAGCAGCTTACGGGGGAGCTCCTACAATGAGCAGTTCTTC.

This chain uses TRBV2 with TRBJ2-1; 13 nucleotides agree with TRBD2. V lost 1 base and J lost 9; bases outside the gene matches: 3. There are 15 residues in the CDR3. CDR1 and CDR2 from the germline V gene are SNHLY and FYNNEI. CDR3 bases: TGTGCCAGCAGTGAAGGACTAGCGGGGGGTATTGAGCAGTTCTTC. Translating gives CASSEGLAGGIEQFF.

The chain carries TRBV9 and TRBJ2-3; no firm D call. Deletions cut 3 bases from V and 2 bases from J, with 13 bases between. The CDR3 is made up of 15 amino acids. Germline CDR1 is SGDLS and CDR2 is YYNGEE. CDR3 protein: CASSAGARFTDTQYF. DNA for the CDR3: TGTGCCAGCAGCGCTGGAGCAAGGTTCACAGATACGCAGTATTTT.

The gene calls are TRBV7-2 and TRBJ1-3; 7 nucleotides align to TRBD1. Germline CDR1 is SGHTA and CDR2 is FQGNSA. The J segment lost 4 bases and the V segment lost 1 base, leaving 4 bases of the junction unmatched. CDR3 size: 15 residues. Here the CDR3 reads CASSLVGGQGNTIYF. The DNA for the CDR3 is TGTGCCAGCAGCTTAGTTGGGGGACAGGGAAACACCATATATTTT.

The chain joins TRBV6-6 to TRBJ1-2; TRBD1 matches 10 bases. The CDR3 sequence is 15 residues long. V lost 5 bases and J lost 2; bases outside the gene matches: 5. Germline CDR1 MNHNY, CDR2 SVGAGI (reference sequence). CDR3 nucleotide sequence: TGTGCCAGCAGTAACACGGGACAGGGGAACTATGGCTACACCTTC. Encoded protein: CASSNTGQGNYGYTF.

This chain uses TRBV9 with TRBJ2-2; 9 positions match TRBD1. The length of the CDR3 is 16 residues. Germline V CDR1 and CDR2: SGDLS, YYNGEE. J lost 1 base, V lost 4 bases, and 5 bases had no gene match. The CDR3 region is CASSPRGQGNTGELFF. Here the CDR3 DNA reads TGTGCCAGCAGCCCGAGGGGACAGGGGAACACCGGGGAGCTGTTTTTT.

The rearrangement uses TRBV4-1 and TRBJ2-3; TRBD2 matches 7 bases. The CDR3 is 17 residues long. The V gene's germline CDR1 is MGHRA and CDR2 YSYEKL. V lost 3 bases, J lost 0 bases, and 9 bases stayed unmatched. In DNA, the CDR3 is TGCGCCAGCAGCCAGAGGGGTGGGGAGGGCAGCACAGATACGCAGTATTTT. It translates to CASSQRGGEGSTDTQYF.

The chain is built from TRBV11-2 and TRBJ1-2, with 9 bases identical to TRBD1. Germline assignment: CDR1 SGHAT and CDR2 FQNNGV. Germline trimming cut 4 bases from V and 13 bases from J; bases unmatched to any gene: 13. The CDR3 extends over 14 amino acids. The CDR3: CASSSGTGSSFFTF. The CDR3 DNA reads as TGTGCCAGCAGCTCCGGGACAGGGTCCTCATTTTTCACCTTC.

V gene TRBV11-2 combines with J gene TRBJ2-1, with D hard to call. CDR1 and CDR2 from the germline V gene are SGHAT and FQNNGV. The CDR3 is 15 residues long. The V gene lost 3 bases and the J gene lost 2 bases, with 11 bases spanning the gap. CDR3 amino acids: CASSFKTSPYNEQFF. The CDR3 nucleotides are TGTGCCAGCAGCTTTAAGACTTCCCCCTACAATGAGCAGTTCTTC.

The chain is built from TRBV5-1 and TRBJ1-2, with D maybe TRBD1 (6 bases). Germline CDR1 and CDR2: SGHRS and YFSETQ. The CDR3 extends over 13 amino acids. Trimming left V 5 bases short and J 8 bases short, with 16 bases between. Written as DNA, the CDR3 is TGCGCCAGCAGGGGCCTGGGCAGGGGAGGCTACACCTTC. As protein: CASRGLGRGGYTF.

CDR3: CASSYMGGSYNEQFF. The CDR3 bases are TGTGCCAGCAGTTATATGGGAGGCTCCTACAATGAGCAGTTCTTC. The gene calls are TRBV6-5 and TRBJ2-1; maybe TRBD2 (6 bases). CDR3 size: 15 residues. V was pared by 3 bases and J by 0 bases, with 9 bases between. From germline, CDR1 is MNHEY and CDR2 SVGAGI.

The chain joins TRBV7-3 to TRBJ2-5; 10 nucleotides line up with TRBD2. The germline CDR1 and CDR2 sequences are SGHTA and FQGTGA. This CDR3 has 15 amino acids. After removal of 5 bases from V and 5 bases from J, the junction contained 8 bases not matched to a gene. The CDR3 here is CASSVSGGPGETQYF. CDR3 bases: TGTGCCAGCAGCGTTAGCGGGGGGCCCGGGGAGACCCAGTACTTC.

V and J are TRBV14 and TRBJ2-3; 7 bases line up with TRBD1. The CDR3 is 16 amino acids. J was trimmed by 0 bases and V by 4 bases; bases with no gene match: 7. CDR1 is SGHDN and CDR2 is FVKESK in the germline V gene. CDR3 loop: CASSPGTVGSTDTQYF. The CDR3 region has the DNA TGTGCCAGCAGCCCCGGGACAGTAGGGAGCACAGATACGCAGTATTTT.

The chain uses TRBV6-5 and TRBJ1-6, with 12 bases fitting TRBD1. CDR3 length equals 15 residues. Losses at the gene ends were 6 bases for V and 10 bases for J; bases not matched to a gene: 7. Germline V CDR1 and CDR2: MNHEY, SVGAGI. This CDR3 reads CASRRGGTGGSPLHF. CDR3 DNA: TGTGCCAGCAGGCGAGGGGGGACAGGGGGCTCACCCCTCCACTTT.

This clone was detected only once. The V and J genes are TRBV6-2 or TRBV6-3 and TRBJ2-7, with 8 nucleotides matching TRBD2. This CDR3 has 18 amino acids. Germline loops: CDR1 MNHEY, CDR2 SVGEGT. V was pared by 0 bases and J by 5 bases, with 15 bases of the junction left unmatched. The CDR3 nucleotides read TGTGCCAGCAGTTACTCTGCAGGATCGGGACTAGGAAGGAACGAGCAGTACTTC. Its translation is CASSYSAGSGLGRNEQYF.

This clone was seen just once. The chain combines TRBV5-1 with TRBJ2-5; TRBD1 agrees at 9 bases. Germline loops: CDR1 SGHRS, CDR2 YFSETQ. Trimming at V came to 4 bases and at J to 3 bases, leaving 7 bases not matched to a gene. The CDR3 runs to 15 residues. The CDR3 bases are TGCGCCAGCAGCCGATCCGGGACAGGGAAAGAGACCCAGTACTTC. Protein sequence: CASSRSGTGKETQYF.

The J gene is TRBJ1-2, the V gene TRBV5-1; 9 bases map to TRBD1. CDR1 SGHRS and CDR2 YFSETQ come from the germline V gene. The J segment lost 4 bases and the V segment lost 3 bases, leaving 16 bases of the junction unmatched. There are 18 residues in the CDR3. The CDR3 here is CASSSNEYTGGDGYGYTF. The CDR3 DNA sequence: TGCGCCAGCAGCTCGAACGAATACACAGGGGGCGATGGCTATGGCTACACCTTC.

The gene calls are TRBV7-2 and TRBJ2-3, with TRBD2 identical over 9 bases. V shed 0 bases, J shed 2 bases, and the junction held 6 bases outside the gene matches. CDR1 is SGHTA, CDR2 FQGNSA, per germline. The CDR3 runs 17 residues. Written as DNA, the CDR3 is TGTGCCAGCAGCTTAGCGTATGGCGGGGGGGTCACAGATACGCAGTATTTT. Translated, it gives CASSLAYGGGVTDTQYF.

The J gene is TRBJ2-1, the V gene TRBV2; 9 bases line up with TRBD2. The ends lost 4 bases at V and 5 bases at J; junction bases unmatched: 12. The CDR3 runs 17 residues. CDR1 is SNHLY, CDR2 FYNNEI, per germline. CDR3 in DNA: TGTGCCAGCAGTGTGGGGAGTGCGGGGGGGCTCGACAATGAGCAGTTCTTC. Protein: CASSVGSAGGLDNEQFF.

As regards this clone: This specimen includes other DNA sequences encoding the same CDR3. The chain is built from TRBV5-1 and TRBJ1-5, with 11 bases fitting TRBD1. Germline V gives CDR1 SGHRS, CDR2 YFSETQ. The CDR3 is 15 residues long. J was trimmed by 6 bases and V by 4 bases; bases with no gene match: 6. The CDR3 spells CASSLGQGAGQPQHF. The CDR3 bases are TGCGCCAGCAGCCTAGGACAGGGGGCGGGTCAGCCCCAGCATTTT.

This rearrangement joins TRBV7-2 to TRBJ2-7; a possible D gene is TRBD2 (7 bases). V lost 0 bases and J 6 bases, leaving 12 bases between the germline ends. From germline, CDR1 is SGHTA and CDR2 FQGNSA. The CDR3 consists of 14 residues. The CDR3 DNA reads TGTGCCAGCAGCTTAGCGGCGGGGGCCGGCGAGCAGTACTTC. The encoded protein is CASSLAAGAGEQYF.

The chain combines TRBV15 with TRBJ1-1; D gene unclear. Germline V gives CDR1 LNHNV, CDR2 YYDKDF (reference sequence). V dropped 5 bases and J dropped 0 bases, with 7 bases sitting between them. This CDR3 has 13 amino acids. The CDR3 reads CATSSPVNTEAFF. The CDR3 region has the DNA TGTGCCACCAGCTCCCCGGTGAACACTGAAGCTTTCTTT.

As concerns this clone: At one of its ends the junction is not consistent with the germline gene, which may arise from a read error. This chain uses TRBV6-5 with TRBJ1-1; the match to TRBD1 covers 7 bases. Germline V gene data show CDR1 as MNHEY and CDR2 as SVGAGI. CDR3 length: 14 residues. CDR3 sequence: CASRSKQGNPEAFF. CDR3 coding DNA: TGTGCCAGCAGGTCGAAACAGGGGAACCCTGAAGCTTTCTTT.

V usage is TRBV5-1 and J usage is TRBJ1-5; 9 bases map to TRBD1. Germline V gene data show CDR1 as SGHRS and CDR2 as YFSETQ. The trim removed 2 bases at V and 7 bases at J, leaving 7 bases unmatched. This CDR3 is 15 amino acids long. For the CDR3, the DNA is TGCGCCAGCAGCTTAAAGACAGGGGGGGGCCAGCCCCAGCATTTT. The encoded protein is CASSLKTGGGQPQHF. Together with reference TRBV5-1 and TRBJ1-5, the CDR3 gives the full variable domain: KAGVTQTPRYLIKTRGQQVTLSCSPISGHRSVSWYQQTPGQGLQFLFEYFSETQRNKGNFPGRFSGRQFSNSRSEMNVSTLELGDSALYLCASSLKTGGGQPQHFGDGTRLSIL.

In regard to this clone: At one of its ends the junction is not consistent with the germline gene, which may arise from a read error. The chain uses TRBV19 and TRBJ1-6; 9 nucleotides line up with TRBD1. Germline V gene data show CDR1 as LNHDA and CDR2 as SQIVND (reference sequence). The CDR3 contains 14 residues. The CDR3 protein is CASSTVPGQGPSDF. CDR3 DNA sequence: TGTGCCAGTAGTACCGTCCCGGGACAGGGACCCTCGGACTTT. Supplemented by reference TRBV19 and TRBJ1-6, the full variable domain reads DGGITQSPKYLFRKEGQNVTLSCEQNLNHDAMYWYRQDPGQGLRLIYYSQIVNDFQKGDIAEGYSVSREKKESFPLTVTSAQKNPTAFYLCASSTVPGQGPSDFGNGTRLTVT.